Listed below are T cell receptor beta chains from one sample, sequenced in a study of regulatory T cells in long-lasting Graves disease. TCRdb redid the calling of the multiplex PCR reads with MiXCR, one entry per CDR3 protein. The sample gives 250,000 to 300,000 distinct CDR3 sequences, 22% of which show up once; roughly 56% is in the top ten. The sample consisted of peripheral blood mononuclear cells (PBMCs), taken when the disease was refractory, from a patient treated with antithyroid drugs. Receptors originate from a female donor with Graves disease. Both conserved end residues are part of each CDR3. The D gene is left open where the match is weak. Not all rows give a size; the values are once, few, many and, for expanded clones, a class.

j_call: TRBJ2-7
d_call: TRBD1
clone_size: NA
v_call: TRBV19
cdr3_nt: TGTGCCAGTAGTCCCCCCAGAGACAGGGTAGGGTACGAGCAGTACTTC
cdr3_aa: CASSPPRDRVGYEQYF

j_call: TRBJ2-5
d_call: TRBD2
clone_size: NA
v_call: TRBV6-9
cdr3_nt: TGTGCCAGCAGTTACGGTGGCGGGAGAGTGGAGACCCAGTACTTC
cdr3_aa: CASSYGGGRVETQYF

j_call: TRBJ2-7
d_call: TRBD2
clone_size: many
v_call: TRBV7-9
cdr3_nt: TGTGCCAGCAGGCCACTAGCGACCGAGCAGTACTTC
cdr3_aa: CASRPLATEQYF

j_call: TRBJ2-7
d_call: NA
clone_size: few
v_call: TRBV29-1
cdr3_nt: TGCAGCGTTTCTGACAACCGCCAGGAGCAGTACTTC
cdr3_aa: CSVSDNRQEQYF

j_call: TRBJ1-2
d_call: NA
clone_size: many
v_call: TRBV12-3/TRBV12-4
cdr3_nt: TGTGCCAGCAGTTTATCCGGACCGTACACCTTC
cdr3_aa: CASSLSGPYTF

j_call: TRBJ1-5
d_call: NA
clone_size: NA
v_call: TRBV10-3
cdr3_nt: TGTGCCATCAGTGAGTCCCAGGACCAGCCCCAGCATTTT
cdr3_aa: CAISESQDQPQHF

j_call: TRBJ2-7
d_call: TRBD2
clone_size: NA
v_call: TRBV2
cdr3_nt: TGTGCCAGCAGACTAGCGAGAGGGCCCCCCTACGAGCAGTACTTC
cdr3_aa: CASRLARGPPYEQYF

j_call: TRBJ2-7
d_call: TRBD2
clone_size: NA
v_call: TRBV12-3/TRBV12-4
cdr3_nt: TGTGCCAGCAGTGGGACTATTTACGAGCAGTACTTC
cdr3_aa: CASSGTIYEQYF

j_call: TRBJ2-5
d_call: NA
clone_size: few
v_call: TRBV2
cdr3_nt: TGTGCCAGCGGGGGGGACAGCCAAGAGACCCAGTACTTC
cdr3_aa: CASGGDSQETQYF

j_call: TRBJ2-5
d_call: TRBD2
clone_size: many
v_call: TRBV28
cdr3_nt: TGTGCCAGCAGTCCCCTTGCCTTGACTAGCGGGAGCATCAAGACCCAGTACTTC
cdr3_aa: CASSPLALTSGSIKTQYF